The 30 T cell receptor beta chains in this list originate from one sample, sequenced in a study of cytomegalovirus exposure and HLA in healthy donors. The PCR used 60 Vbeta and 13 Jbeta primers. This table comes from immunoSEQ multiplex PCR, and its TCRdb copy is limited to in-frame clones, with some not included. This sample's table has some 47,000 clones. Sample: PBMCs. The source is a woman aged 40 to 55 in good health and CMV-seronegative.

This chain joins TRBV11-2 and TRBJ1-1; D not certain. Trimming stripped 5 bases from V and 7 bases from J, with 14 bases between. Germline CDR1 is SGHAT and CDR2 is FQNNGV. The CDR3 contains 13 residues. CDR3 residues: CASSPRSGFEAFF. CDR3 in DNA: TGTGCCAGCAGCCCCCGTTCCGGGTTTGAAGCTTTCTTT.

V gene TRBV7-9 combines with J gene TRBJ1-2, with 11 bases identical to TRBD1. Germline assignment: CDR1 SEHNR and CDR2 FQNEAQ (reference sequence). CDR3 length equals 15 residues. The V segment lost 10 bases and the J segment 6 bases; nucleotides outside the gene matches: 13. CDR3 DNA: TGTGCCACCGACCTTAAAGGGACAGGGGGGCATGGCTACACCTTC. Translation: CATDLKGTGGHGYTF.

The chain carries TRBV6-6 and TRBJ1-1; the match to TRBD1 covers 9 bases. Germline CDR1 reads MNHNY; CDR2 reads SVGAGI (reference sequence). The CDR3 runs to 15 residues. After removal of 7 bases from V and 5 bases from J, the junction contained 11 bases not matched to a gene. The DNA of the CDR3 is TGTGCCAGCACCGAGACCGGGACAGGGATTACTGAAGCTTTCTTT. It is translated as CASTETGTGITEAFF.

The chain employs TRBV6-5 and TRBJ2-7, with D perhaps matching TRBD1 (6 bases). V was clipped by 0 bases and J by 5 bases, with 11 bases between them. CDR3 length equals 14 residues. Germline V lookup: CDR1 MNHEY, CDR2 SVGAGI. CDR3 coding DNA: TGTGCCAGCAGTTACTCGGGGGCAGATAACGAGCAGTACTTC. It translates to CASSYSGADNEQYF.

The chain is built from TRBV29-1 and TRBJ2-5, with D unclear. The DNA end is a closer match to TRBJ2-7, so the J assignment may be wrong. The length of the CDR3 is 12 residues. CDR1 SQVTM and CDR2 ANQGSEA come from the germline V gene. The CDR3 region is CSVELPSYEQYF. The CDR3 bases are TGCAGCGTTGAACTGCCATCCTACGAGCAGTACTTC.

The chain joins TRBV30 to TRBJ1-1; perhaps TRBD1 as D (6 bases). Germline V CDR1 and CDR2: GTSNPN, SVGIG (reference sequence). Trimming left V 5 bases short and J 1 base short, with 11 bases between. This CDR3 spans 13 amino acids. CDR3 protein: CAWQTQGNTEAFF. CDR3 DNA sequence: TGTGCCTGGCAAACACAGGGGAACACTGAAGCTTTCTTT.

The rearrangement uses TRBV6-1 and TRBJ1-1, with TRBD1 matching 8 bases. Per germline, CDR1 MNHNS and CDR2 SASEGT. V dropped 6 bases and J dropped 4; count of bases not matched to a gene: 4. The length of the CDR3 is 13 residues. CDR3 DNA sequence: TGTGCCAGCAGAATAACAGGGGGCACTGAAGCTTTCTTT. Its translation is CASRITGGTEAFF.

The CDR3 spells CASSLPASAGELFF. The CDR3 DNA reads as TGTGCCAGCAGCTTGCCGGCTAGTGCCGGGGAGCTGTTTTTT. The V call is TRBV5-6, the J call TRBJ2-2; no reliable D call. The length of the CDR3 is 14 residues. Trimming shortened V by 1 base and J by 6 bases, and 10 bases separated the two germline ends. CDR1 and CDR2 (germline): SGHDT, YYEEEE.

The rearrangement uses TRBV7-6 and TRBJ2-1; 7 bases fit TRBD1. Germline assignment: CDR1 SGHVS and CDR2 FNYEAQ. This CDR3 region has 13 residues. Trimming cost V 2 bases and J 6 bases; bases outside gene matches: 1. CDR3 sequence: CASSLNRGNEQFF. The CDR3, as DNA: TGTGCCAGCAGCTTAAACAGGGGCAATGAGCAGTTCTTC.

The chain carries TRBV5-1 and TRBJ1-1; possibly TRBD1 for D (5 bases). Looked up from germline, CDR1 is SGHRS and CDR2 is YFSETQ. This CDR3 region has 15 residues. V was cut by 0 bases and J by 10 bases, with 19 bases left in between. The CDR3 here is CASSLASGSQPLAFF. CDR3 DNA: TGCGCCAGCAGCTTGGCGTCAGGGTCGCAACCACTAGCTTTCTTT.

V usage is TRBV4-2 and J usage is TRBJ1-3; 10 bases match TRBD1. The CDR3 runs to 16 residues. J gave up 3 bases and V 1 base, and 3 bases lay outside the gene matches. Germline CDR1 reads LGHNA; CDR2 reads YNFKEQ. CDR3 loop: CASSQGQGAGGNTIYF. The CDR3 DNA sequence: TGTGCCAGCAGCCAAGGACAGGGGGCGGGTGGAAACACCATATATTTT.

The rearrangement uses TRBV5-6 and TRBJ2-7, with no clear D. V was clipped by 2 bases and J by 5 bases, with 20 bases between them. This CDR3 spans 16 amino acids. Germline CDR1 and CDR2: SGHDT and YYEEEE. CDR3 nucleotides: TGTGCCAGCAGCTTATTCGGGTATACGACCCCTGACGAGCAGTACTTC. Translated, it gives CASSLFGYTTPDEQYF.

The chain employs TRBV14 and TRBJ2-7, with TRBD1 matching 10 bases. Looked up from germline, CDR1 is SGHDN and CDR2 is FVKESK. V was clipped by 1 base and J by 3 bases; unmatched bases: 0. This CDR3 is 14 amino acids long. The CDR3 DNA is TGTGCCAGCAGCCAAGGGACAGGGGGCTACGAGCAGTACTTC. Translation: CASSQGTGGYEQYF.

The V gene is TRBV14, the J gene TRBJ2-6; TRBD1 aligns across 7 bases. J lost 0 bases, V lost 1 base, and 12 bases had no gene match. The CDR3 sequence is 20 residues long. CDR1 and CDR2 (germline): SGHDN, FVKESK. CDR3 residues: CASSQGRQGIIFSGANVLTF. Here the CDR3 DNA reads TGTGCCAGCAGCCAAGGAAGACAGGGTATTATCTTCTCTGGGGCCAACGTCCTGACTTTC.

The chain recombines TRBV19 with TRBJ2-1; 8 bases agree with TRBD2. The V segment lost 0 bases and the J segment 6 bases; nucleotides outside the gene matches: 13. Germline loops: CDR1 LNHDA, CDR2 SQIVND (reference sequence). The CDR3 is made up of 18 amino acids. As DNA, the CDR3 is TGTGCCAGTAGTATAGATCCCCCGAGTAGCGGGGCCAGCAATGAGCAGTTCTTC. Translated: CASSIDPPSSGASNEQFF.

The genes are TRBV5-5 and TRBJ2-7, with D maybe TRBD2 (7 bases). V shed 0 bases and J shed 3 bases, with 16 bases lying between them. CDR1 is SGHKS and CDR2 is YYEKEE in the germline V gene (reference sequence). The CDR3 is 16 residues long. CDR3 loop: CASSLGGLAELYEQYF. The DNA for the CDR3 is TGTGCCAGCAGCTTGGGGGGGCTAGCGGAACTCTACGAGCAGTACTTC.

The J gene is TRBJ2-7, the V gene TRBV19; 8 bases line up with TRBD2. The germline V gene encodes CDR1 LNHDA and CDR2 SQIVND (reference sequence). This CDR3 is built from 14 residues. The V segment lost 7 bases and the J segment 1 base; nucleotides outside the gene matches: 6. In DNA, the CDR3 is TGTGCCAGTAATCAACGGGAGGGTTCCTACGAGCAGTACTTC. Translation: CASNQREGSYEQYF. The full variable domain, in which reference TRBV19 and TRBJ2-7 provide the parts outside the CDR3, is DGGITQSPKYLFRKEGQNVTLSCEQNLNHDAMYWYRQDPGQGLRLIYYSQIVNDFQKGDIAEGYSVSREKKESFPLTVTSAQKNPTAFYLCASNQREGSYEQYFGPGTRLTVT.

The chain joins TRBV30 to TRBJ2-7; D might be TRBD1 (6 bases). The length of the CDR3 is 13 residues. Germline V gene lookup returns CDR1 GTSNPN and CDR2 SVGIG (reference sequence). V was pared by 3 bases and J by 5 bases, with 14 bases between. The CDR3 DNA sequence: TGTGCCTGGAGAAAAACAGGGACCCACGAGCAGTACTTC. Amino acids: CAWRKTGTHEQYF.

In regard to this clone: Germline is not matched at one junction end, which may reflect a read error. The chain recombines TRBV7-9 with TRBJ1-1; 8 nucleotides align to TRBD1. The CDR3 loop spans 14 amino acids. The V gene's germline CDR1 is SEHNR and CDR2 FQNEAQ (reference sequence). In DNA, the CDR3 is TGTGCCAGCAGCCCGGACAGGGCGAACACTGAAGATTTCTTT. Amino acid sequence: CASSPDRANTEDFF.

According to its frequency, this clone is medium-sized. The J gene is TRBJ2-4, the V gene TRBV7-9; D is unresolved. The germline V gene encodes CDR1 SEHNR and CDR2 FQNEAQ (reference sequence). This CDR3 is 15 amino acids long. The V gene lost 0 bases and the J gene lost 3 bases, with 9 bases spanning the gap. The CDR3 DNA reads TGTGCCAGCAGCTTAGCGGGCCTAAACAAAAACATTCAGTACTTC. Translated, it gives CASSLAGLNKNIQYF.

V is TRBV5-1 and J is TRBJ2-7; TRBD2 is a possible D gene (6 bases). CDR3 size: 15 residues. Per the germline V gene, CDR1 is SGHRS and CDR2 is YFSETQ. Trimming cost V 2 bases and J 0 bases, with 12 bases left between them. CDR3 loop: CASSLNPGSSYEQYF. The CDR3 DNA follows: TGCGCCAGCAGCTTAAATCCCGGGAGCTCCTACGAGCAGTACTTC.

DNA for the CDR3: TGCAGCGGTGTAGGGGGATCCTCCTACGAGCAGTACTTC. This codes for CSGVGGSSYEQYF. The chain is built from TRBV29-1 and TRBJ2-7; D perhaps matches TRBD1 (6 bases). The CDR3 extends over 13 amino acids. Per germline, CDR1 SQVTM and CDR2 ANQGSEA. Deletions cut 7 bases from V and 0 bases from J, with 13 bases between.

The gene calls are TRBV19 and TRBJ2-7; TRBD2 aligns across 8 bases. V gave up 7 bases and J gave up 4 bases; unmatched junction bases: 12. The V gene's germline CDR1 is LNHDA and CDR2 SQIVND (reference sequence). The CDR3 runs to 15 residues. In DNA form, the CDR3 reads TGTGCCAGTATTCAGACGGGAGGGCCAGTATACGAGCAGTACTTC. It translates to CASIQTGGPVYEQYF.

The chain has TRBV6-1 and TRBJ2-7; TRBD2 matches at 13 bases. J lost 4 bases, V lost 4 bases, and 7 bases had no gene match. Germline values: CDR1 MNHNS, CDR2 SASEGT. The CDR3 sequence is 16 residues long. For the CDR3, the DNA is TGTGCCAGCAGTGGCGGACTAGCGGGGGACGGGTACGAGCAGTACTTC. This codes for CASSGGLAGDGYEQYF.

The V and J genes are TRBV5-1 and TRBJ2-1; 9 bases are shared with TRBD1. V was pared by 2 bases and J by 9 bases, with 9 bases of the junction left unmatched. Germline CDR1 SGHRS, CDR2 YFSETQ. The CDR3 spans 15 residues. CDR3 sequence reads: CASSFDPDRGIEQFF. The CDR3 coding sequence is TGCGCCAGCAGCTTTGACCCGGACAGGGGAATTGAGCAGTTCTTC.

The genes are TRBV11-2 and TRBJ2-7; 11 positions agree with TRBD2. The CDR3 spans 17 residues. In germline, CDR1 is SGHAT, CDR2 FQNNGV. V lost 5 bases and J lost 3; bases outside the gene matches: 12. The CDR3 loop is CASSRTRPGLAVYEQYF. The CDR3 nucleotides read TGTGCCAGCAGCCGCACGCGACCGGGACTAGCGGTCTACGAGCAGTACTTC.

The chain is built from TRBV2 and TRBJ2-7, with 7 bases aligning to TRBD2. CDR1 SNHLY and CDR2 FYNNEI come from the germline V gene. This CDR3 spans 15 amino acids. V was pared by 6 bases and J by 5 bases, with 13 bases of the junction left unmatched. CDR3 DNA: TGTGCCAGCAGGGACGGGCTAGCGAGCGGGGACGAGCAGTACTTC. Translating it yields CASRDGLASGDEQYF.

V gene TRBV5-6 combines with J gene TRBJ1-1; 9 bases match TRBD1. CDR3 length: 18 amino acids. Germline assignment: CDR1 SGHDT and CDR2 YYEEEE. V was clipped by 0 bases and J by 6 bases; unmatched bases: 15. The DNA for the CDR3 is TGTGCCAGCAGCTTGGGCGGTTTCGGGACAGGGTTTCTTCCTGAAGCTTTCTTT. It encodes CASSLGGFGTGFLPEAFF.

The chain carries TRBV5-1 and TRBJ2-7, with TRBD2 as a possible D gene (7 bases). The V gene lost 4 bases and the J gene lost 6 bases, with 20 bases spanning the gap. The CDR3 has 15 amino acids. Germline V gene lookup returns CDR1 SGHRS and CDR2 YFSETQ. The CDR3 spells CASSLQSGGRAEQYF. In DNA form, the CDR3 reads TGCGCCAGCAGCCTCCAATCGGGGGGCAGAGCCGAGCAGTACTTC.

This chain links TRBV5-8 with TRBJ1-2, with 7 bases aligning to TRBD1. CDR1 and CDR2 (germline): SGHTS, YDEGEE. CDR3 length equals 14 residues. The V segment lost 3 bases and the J segment 6 bases; nucleotides outside the gene matches: 8. The CDR3 here is CASSWLDRKDGYTF. The DNA of the CDR3 is TGTGCCAGCAGCTGGTTGGACAGGAAGGATGGCTACACCTTC.